This TCR beta chain was captured in a study of blood T cell repertoires in COVID-19. Background on the study: T cells, B-cell-depleted T cells, or PBMCs provided the cDNA or gDNA that served as material.

Authors' analysis steps: Counts of nucleated cells, estimated from reference gene primer amplification, were obtained. Here immunoSEQ multiplex PCR was the method, and the copy in TCRdb shows in-frame clones only, minus some. Clone size and V and J calls were adopted from that table, with D and trimming inferred from the DNA. The repertoire holds over 200,000 clones, around nine tenths seen once, with around 9.5% in the top ten. CDR3 length equals 16 residues. CDR1 is SGHDN and CDR2 is FVKESK in the germline V gene. Trimming pared 4 bases from V and 2 bases from J, leaving 15 bases between. The chain employs TRBV14 and TRBJ2-1; a possible D gene is TRBD1 (5 bases). Source material: peripheral blood. The TCR was taken from a man between 40 and 49 years old who had recovered from COVID-19. This CDR3 is CASSPRTGRAYNEQFF. The CDR3 coding sequence is TGTGCCAGCAGCCCGCGAACCGGCAGGGCCTACAATGAGCAGTTCTTC.